This paragraph reports one T cell receptor (beta chain). This table comes from immunoSEQ multiplex PCR, and its TCRdb copy is limited to in-frame clones, with some not included. The table includes some 460,000 clones, about nine tenths detected once. Residents of about two dozen US areas, aged roughly 18 to 89 years, made up the participants. Recovery among Cohort 3 donors was established by two negative PCRs, clearance, or symptom resolution. This sample is drawn from a study of blood T cell repertoires in COVID-19. V was pared by 5 bases and J by 0 bases, with 11 bases between. The germline V gene encodes CDR1 LNHDA and CDR2 SQIVND (reference sequence). The CDR3 sequence is 14 residues long.

This chain joins TRBV19 and TRBJ2-7; TRBD1 is a possible D gene (6 bases). The TCR comes from a woman aged 18-29 years who had recovered from COVID-19. Sequencing was done on a sample of PBMCs or T cells enriched from blood (not recorded which). CDR3 amino acids: CASSPGTFSYEQYF. CDR3 nucleotides: TGTGCCAGTAGTCCTGGGACATTCTCCTACGAGCAGTACTTC. The full variable domain, in which reference TRBV19 and TRBJ2-7 provide the parts outside the CDR3, is DGGITQSPKYLFRKEGQNVTLSCEQNLNHDAMYWYRQDPGQGLRLIYYSQIVNDFQKGDIAEGYSVSREKKESFPLTVTSAQKNPTAFYLCASSPGTFSYEQYFGPGTRLTVT.